The source of this TCR beta chain is a study of cytomegalovirus exposure and HLA in healthy donors. The PCR used 60 Vbeta and 13 Jbeta primers. TCRdb's table, derived via immunoSEQ multiplex PCR, lists solely in-frame clones and lacks some. The table includes around 150,000 clones, about 80% detected once. V gave up 7 bases and J gave up 2 bases, with 15 bases separating them. This CDR3 spans 14 amino acids. Germline CDR1 reads MNHNS; CDR2 reads SASEGT. J is TRBJ2-7 and V is TRBV6-1, with a possible D match to TRBD1 (6 bases). The clonotype was recovered from a man between 35 and 55 years old in good health and CMV-seronegative. The specimen was PBMCs. In DNA, the CDR3 is TGTGCCAGCAAACAGGGCGAGGGGACCTACGAGCAGTACTTC. Amino acid sequence: CASKQGEGTYEQYF.